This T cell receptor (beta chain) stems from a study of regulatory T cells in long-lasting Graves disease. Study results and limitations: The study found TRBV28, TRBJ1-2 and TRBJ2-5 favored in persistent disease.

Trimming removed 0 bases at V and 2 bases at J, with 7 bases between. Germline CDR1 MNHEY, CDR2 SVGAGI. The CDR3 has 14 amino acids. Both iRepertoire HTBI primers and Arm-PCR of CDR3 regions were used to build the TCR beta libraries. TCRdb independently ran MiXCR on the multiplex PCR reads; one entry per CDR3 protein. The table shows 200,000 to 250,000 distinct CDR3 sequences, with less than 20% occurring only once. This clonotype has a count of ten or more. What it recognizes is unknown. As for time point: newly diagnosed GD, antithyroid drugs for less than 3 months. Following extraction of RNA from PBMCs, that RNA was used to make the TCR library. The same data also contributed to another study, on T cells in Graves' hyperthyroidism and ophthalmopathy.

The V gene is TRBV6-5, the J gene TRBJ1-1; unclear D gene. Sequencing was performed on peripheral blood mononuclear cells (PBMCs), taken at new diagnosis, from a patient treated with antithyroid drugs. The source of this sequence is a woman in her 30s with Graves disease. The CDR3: CASSYSGINTEAFF. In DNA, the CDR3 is TGTGCCAGCAGTTACTCAGGGATTAACACTGAAGCTTTCTTT.